The rows below give T cell receptor beta chains drawn from one sample of a study of T cell responses to AZD1222 COVID-19 vaccine. Here immunoSEQ multiplex PCR was the method, and the copy in TCRdb shows in-frame clones only, minus some. The sample carries approximately 100,000 clones, 90% to 95% recorded once. Material: peripheral blood, obtained on day 0 of AZD1222 vaccination. The receptor source for this set is an adult in good health. Both conserved end residues are part of each CDR3. Fields, in order: V gene, J gene, D gene, clone size, CDR3 DNA, CDR3 protein. A D gene is named only where the DNA matches it firmly. Only some rows state a clone size, as once, few, many or a class for expanded clones.

V gene: TRBV16; J gene: TRBJ1-6; D gene: .; clone size: .; CDR3 DNA: TGTGCCAGCAGCCCCGGTACAGGGTGGAATTCACCCCTCCACTTT; CDR3 protein: CASSPGTGWNSPLHF
V gene: TRBV7-9; J gene: TRBJ1-2; D gene: TRBD1; clone size: .; CDR3 DNA: TGTGCCAGCAGCCCCCCCTCGACAGGGGGTGTCTATGGCTACACCTTC; CDR3 protein: CASSPPSTGGVYGYTF
V gene: TRBV4-3; J gene: TRBJ1-4; D gene: .; clone size: .; CDR3 DNA: TGCGCCAGCAGCCAACAACACCCCGGGGGCTATAATGAAAAACTGTTTTTT; CDR3 protein: CASSQQHPGGYNEKLFF
V gene: TRBV6-5; J gene: TRBJ1-2; D gene: .; clone size: .; CDR3 DNA: TGTGCCAGCAGTTACTCAGGCGACATGGGCTACACCTTC; CDR3 protein: CASSYSGDMGYTF
V gene: TRBV7-3; J gene: TRBJ2-5; D gene: .; clone size: .; CDR3 DNA: TGTGCCAGCGCCCGAGGGGGCCAAGAGACCCAGTACTTC; CDR3 protein: CASARGGQETQYF
V gene: TRBV28; J gene: TRBJ1-5; D gene: .; clone size: .; CDR3 DNA: TGTGCCAGCAGGACAGGACGGAGCAATCAGCCCCAGCATTTT; CDR3 protein: CASRTGRSNQPQHF
V gene: TRBV24-1; J gene: TRBJ1-1; D gene: .; clone size: .; CDR3 DNA: TGTGCCACCAGTGATGCTCCGGGACACCGCATGAACACTGAAGCTTTCTTT; CDR3 protein: CATSDAPGHRMNTEAFF
V gene: TRBV6-5; J gene: TRBJ2-3; D gene: .; clone size: few; CDR3 DNA: TGTGCCAGCAGCTCCCATAGCGGTTCCACAGATACGCAGTATTTT; CDR3 protein: CASSSHSGSTDTQYF
V gene: TRBV24-1; J gene: TRBJ2-3; D gene: TRBD2; clone size: .; CDR3 DNA: TGTGCCACCAGTGCTAGCGGGAGTCGCGATACGCAGTATTTT; CDR3 protein: CATSASGSRDTQYF
V gene: TRBV19; J gene: TRBJ1-2; D gene: .; clone size: .; CDR3 DNA: TGTGCCAGAGAAGGGCCCTTTAACTATGGCTACACCTTC; CDR3 protein: CAREGPFNYGYTF
V gene: TRBV19; J gene: TRBJ1-6; D gene: .; clone size: once; CDR3 DNA: TGTGCCAGTAGTTTTAAACCGGGAAATTCACCCCTCCACTTT; CDR3 protein: CASSFKPGNSPLHF
V gene: TRBV5-6; J gene: TRBJ2-3; D gene: TRBD2; clone size: .; CDR3 DNA: TGTGCCAGCAGCCAAAGCGCCTGGACTAGCGGGGGTGGAGGTACGCAGTATTTT; CDR3 protein: CASSQSAWTSGGGGTQYF
V gene: TRBV29-1; J gene: TRBJ1-3; D gene: .; clone size: .; CDR3 DNA: TGCAGCGTTGATCCTACAGGTTCTGGAAACACCATATATTTT; CDR3 protein: CSVDPTGSGNTIYF
V gene: TRBV28; J gene: TRBJ2-7; D gene: .; clone size: .; CDR3 DNA: TGTGCCAGCAGAAGGGGATACTACGAGCAGTACTTC; CDR3 protein: CASRRGYYEQYF
V gene: TRBV7-2; J gene: TRBJ2-7; D gene: .; clone size: .; CDR3 DNA: TGTGCCAGCAGCTTAGGTGTCCCTAACTACGAGCAGTACTTC; CDR3 protein: CASSLGVPNYEQYF
V gene: TRBV9; J gene: TRBJ1-3; D gene: .; clone size: .; CDR3 DNA: TGTGCCAGCAGCGCCCTTCAGGGTGCCGGAAACACCATATATTTT; CDR3 protein: CASSALQGAGNTIYF
V gene: TRBV10-2; J gene: TRBJ1-1; D gene: .; clone size: once; CDR3 DNA: TGCGCCAGCAGATCCTCGCGGGGCACTGAAGCTTTCTTT; CDR3 protein: CASRSSRGTEAFF
V gene: TRBV5-5; J gene: TRBJ2-6; D gene: TRBD2; clone size: once; CDR3 DNA: TGTGCCAGCAGTGGACTAGCGGGGGTCGGGGCCAACGTCCTGACTTTC; CDR3 protein: CASSGLAGVGANVLTF
V gene: TRBV7-9; J gene: TRBJ1-2; D gene: .; clone size: .; CDR3 DNA: TGTGCCAGCAGCTTCGGAGGGCTTATCTATGGCTACACCTTC; CDR3 protein: CASSFGGLIYGYTF
V gene: TRBV19; J gene: TRBJ2-7; D gene: TRBD1; clone size: .; CDR3 DNA: TGTGCCAGTCAGGACAGGGCCACCTACGAGCAGTACTTC; CDR3 protein: CASQDRATYEQYF
V gene: TRBV30; J gene: TRBJ1-6; D gene: .; clone size: .; CDR3 DNA: TGTGCCTGGGGGAGGCAGACTAATTCACCCCTCCACTTT; CDR3 protein: CAWGRQTNSPLHF
V gene: TRBV11-3; J gene: TRBJ1-2; D gene: .; clone size: .; CDR3 DNA: TGTGCCAGCAGCTCGGGTGGAATGTGGTCTAACTATGGCTACACCTTC; CDR3 protein: CASSSGGMWSNYGYTF
V gene: TRBV4-3; J gene: TRBJ2-3; D gene: .; clone size: once; CDR3 DNA: TGCGCCAGCAGCCAATCGGACAGTAGCACAGATACGCAGTATTTT; CDR3 protein: CASSQSDSSTDTQYF
V gene: TRBV19; J gene: TRBJ2-1; D gene: .; clone size: .; CDR3 DNA: TGTGCCAGTAGTATATCCAGTGGCAATGAGCAGTTCTTC; CDR3 protein: CASSISSGNEQFF
V gene: TRBV6-2/TRBV6-3; J gene: TRBJ2-5; D gene: TRBD2; clone size: .; CDR3 DNA: TGTGCCAGCAGTTACGGGCTAGCGGGGTTACGAGAGACCCAGTACTTC; CDR3 protein: CASSYGLAGLRETQYF
V gene: TRBV2; J gene: TRBJ2-2; D gene: .; clone size: .; CDR3 DNA: TGTGCAGTAGATGACACCGGGGAGCTGTTTTTT; CDR3 protein: CAVDDTGELFF
V gene: TRBV4-1; J gene: TRBJ2-2; D gene: .; clone size: .; CDR3 DNA: TGCGCCAGCAGCCGCGCATTCGGGGAGCTGTTTTTT; CDR3 protein: CASSRAFGELFF
V gene: TRBV28; J gene: TRBJ2-3; D gene: .; clone size: .; CDR3 DNA: TGTGCCAGCAGTCCAACAAACACAGATACGCAGTATTTT; CDR3 protein: CASSPTNTDTQYF
V gene: TRBV20-1; J gene: TRBJ1-5; D gene: TRBD1; clone size: .; CDR3 DNA: TGCAGTGCTAGTCCGGGACAGGGAGATCAGCCCCAGCATTTT; CDR3 protein: CSASPGQGDQPQHF
V gene: TRBV19; J gene: TRBJ1-6; D gene: .; clone size: .; CDR3 DNA: TGTGCCAGTAGTCCGTCGCTTGATAATTCACCCCTCCACTTT; CDR3 protein: CASSPSLDNSPLHF
V gene: TRBV18; J gene: TRBJ1-1; D gene: TRBD1; clone size: .; CDR3 DNA: TGTGCCAGCTCGCAACAGGGGGCCGCGAACACTGAAGCTTTCTTT; CDR3 protein: CASSQQGAANTEAFF
V gene: TRBV7-3; J gene: TRBJ2-7; D gene: .; clone size: .; CDR3 DNA: TGTGCCAGCGGCACGGAGTTACCAGGCAAAAACACATCCTACGAGCAGTACTTC; CDR3 protein: CASGTELPGKNTSYEQYF
V gene: TRBV21-1; J gene: TRBJ1-5; D gene: .; clone size: .; CDR3 DNA: TGTGCCAGCAGAAAGACGACAGATAGCAATCAGCCCCAGCATTTT; CDR3 protein: CASRKTTDSNQPQHF
V gene: TRBV4-3; J gene: TRBJ2-1; D gene: TRBD2; clone size: .; CDR3 DNA: TGCGCCAGCAGCCAAGATCTAGCGGGGGGAAGGGAGCAGTTCTTC; CDR3 protein: CASSQDLAGGREQFF
V gene: TRBV5-6; J gene: TRBJ2-7; D gene: TRBD1; clone size: .; CDR3 DNA: TGTGCCAGCAGCTGGACAGGGTCCTACGAGCAGTACTTC; CDR3 protein: CASSWTGSYEQYF
V gene: TRBV4-1; J gene: TRBJ1-2; D gene: .; clone size: .; CDR3 DNA: TGCGCCAGCAGCCAAACCGGTCTGGGAAACTATGGCTACACCTTC; CDR3 protein: CASSQTGLGNYGYTF
V gene: TRBV7-7; J gene: TRBJ1-3; D gene: .; clone size: .; CDR3 DNA: TGTGCCAGCAGTCCCTCCCCGGTTGGTCGCTCTGGAAACACCATATATTTT; CDR3 protein: CASSPSPVGRSGNTIYF
V gene: TRBV19; J gene: TRBJ1-2; D gene: .; clone size: .; CDR3 DNA: TGTGCCAGTAGTATTCGGTCCGGGGGCTATGGCTACACCTTC; CDR3 protein: CASSIRSGGYGYTF
V gene: TRBV15; J gene: TRBJ2-1; D gene: .; clone size: .; CDR3 DNA: TGTGCCACCAGCAGAGATGGCTACTGGGAGGCGGATGAGCAGTTCTTC; CDR3 protein: CATSRDGYWEADEQFF
V gene: TRBV7-9; J gene: TRBJ1-3; D gene: .; clone size: .; CDR3 DNA: TGTGCCAGCAGCCCACTATATGACACCATATATTTT; CDR3 protein: CASSPLYDTIYF
V gene: TRBV12-5; J gene: TRBJ1-6; D gene: .; clone size: .; CDR3 DNA: TGTGCTAGTGCCGATTACCCGGACAGTTCCTATAATTCACCCCTCCACTTT; CDR3 protein: CASADYPDSSYNSPLHF